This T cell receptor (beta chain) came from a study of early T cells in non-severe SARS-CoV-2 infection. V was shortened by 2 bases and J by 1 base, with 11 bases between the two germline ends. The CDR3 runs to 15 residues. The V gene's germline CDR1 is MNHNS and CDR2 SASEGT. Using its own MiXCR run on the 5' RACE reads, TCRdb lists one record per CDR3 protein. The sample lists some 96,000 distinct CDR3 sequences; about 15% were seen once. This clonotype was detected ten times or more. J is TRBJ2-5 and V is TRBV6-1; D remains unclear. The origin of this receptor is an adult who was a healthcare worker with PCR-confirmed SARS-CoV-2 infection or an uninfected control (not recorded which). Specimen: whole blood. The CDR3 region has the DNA TGTGCCAGCAGTGAATACGCCGGTGGCCAAGAGACCCAGTACTTC. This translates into CASSEYAGGQETQYF.